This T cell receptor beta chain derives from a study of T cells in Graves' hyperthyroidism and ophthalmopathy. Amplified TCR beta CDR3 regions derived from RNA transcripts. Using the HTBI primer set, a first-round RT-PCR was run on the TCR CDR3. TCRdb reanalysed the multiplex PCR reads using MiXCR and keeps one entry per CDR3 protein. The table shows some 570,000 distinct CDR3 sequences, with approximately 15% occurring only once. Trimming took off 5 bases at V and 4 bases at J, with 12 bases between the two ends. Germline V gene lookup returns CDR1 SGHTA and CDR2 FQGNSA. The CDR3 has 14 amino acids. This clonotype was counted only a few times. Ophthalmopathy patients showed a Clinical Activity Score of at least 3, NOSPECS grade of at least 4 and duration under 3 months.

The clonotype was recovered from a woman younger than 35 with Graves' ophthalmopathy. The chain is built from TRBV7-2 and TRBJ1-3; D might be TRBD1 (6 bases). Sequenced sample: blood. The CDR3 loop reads CASSAGQGGNTIYF. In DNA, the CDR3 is TGTGCCAGCAGCGCGGGGCAGGGGGGAAACACCATATATTTT.